Listed here are 22 T cell receptor beta chains from one sample, sequenced in a study of CXCR3-negative and CXCR3-positive naive CD8 T cells (dated by TCRdb to between 2018 and 2020). The sequencing machine was a NextSeq 550. The Human TCR Profiling Kit (MiLaboratory) was used to make UMI-labeled 5' RACE TRB cDNA libraries. Each CDR3 protein sequence appears as one entry after TCRdb reprocessed the reads, and no DNA is included. This sample's table has entries for 60,000 or so distinct CDR3 sequences. Less than 25% of the sample lies in the top ten. What was sequenced was memory CD8+ T cells from blood. Taken with the paper, the label for cell subset or site translates to: conventional CD8+ memory T cells (TMEM), sorted as controls. The receptors originated from a human donor in good health. Some clones in this sample may be carry-over from other donors' samples.

The rearrangement links TRBV11-2 to TRBJ2-1; the D gene TCRdb calls, TRBD2, cannot be checked with no DNA. CDR3 length equals 20 residues. Germline CDR1 and CDR2: SGHAT and FQNNGV. The CDR3 reads CASSLGGRSSGSPTYNEQFF.

The chain uses TRBV6-2 or TRBV6-3 and TRBJ2-7; TCRdb lists TRBD1, though no DNA is available to test this call. This CDR3 contains 17 residues. From germline, CDR1 is MNHEY and CDR2 SVGEGT. This CDR3 reads CASSYRDRSYSAHEQYF.

V usage is TRBV5-5 and J usage is TRBJ2-7. CDR1 SGHKS and CDR2 YYEKEE come from the germline V gene (reference sequence). The CDR3 is 14 amino acids. The CDR3 here is CASSLLLGDHEQYF.

The rearrangement joins TRBV20-1 to TRBJ1-6. This CDR3 region has 16 residues. Germline V gives CDR1 DFQATT, CDR2 SNEGSKA (reference sequence). The CDR3: CSATFEGPENNSPLHF.

The gene calls are TRBV25-1 and TRBJ2-7. The CDR3 has 11 amino acids. Germline values: CDR1 MGHDK, CDR2 SYGVNS. CDR3 region: CASSGQRGQYF.

The chain links TRBV29-1 to TRBJ2-7. Germline V gene data show CDR1 as SQVTM and CDR2 as ANQGSEA. The CDR3 is made up of 14 amino acids. The CDR3 sequence is CSVEGWQGYYEQYF.

The chain's CDR3 is CASSDGNIQYF. This rearrangement joins TRBV5-1 to TRBJ2-4. Germline lookup yields CDR1 SGHRS and CDR2 YFSETQ. The CDR3 has 11 amino acids. Full variable domain (remainder filled in from reference TRBV5-1 and TRBJ2-4): KAGVTQTPRYLIKTRGQQVTLSCSPISGHRSVSWYQQTPGQGLQFLFEYFSETQRNKGNFPGRFSGRQFSNSRSEMNVSTLELGDSALYLCASSDGNIQYFGAGTRLSVL.

The chain is built from TRBV6-8 and TRBJ1-5; the TCRdb call, TRBD1, lacks DNA for checking. The germline V gene encodes CDR1 MNHGY and CDR2 SAAAGT. The CDR3 has 15 amino acids. The CDR3 reads CASSPRVGLNQPQHF.

This rearrangement joins TRBV20-1 to TRBJ1-1; the D call of TRBD1 rests on TCRdb alone, since no DNA is present to check it. The CDR3 is 12 residues long. The V gene's germline CDR1 is DFQATT and CDR2 SNEGSKA (reference sequence). The CDR3 spells CSAIQGATEAFF.

This chain joins TRBV29-1 and TRBJ2-2; no DNA is available, so the TRBD2 call from TCRdb remains unchecked. The CDR3 loop spans 16 amino acids. Germline CDR1 SQVTM, CDR2 ANQGSEA. CDR3 loop: CSGKGVRGANTGELFF.

The chain carries TRBV20-1 and TRBJ2-1; TCRdb returns TRBD1, unconfirmable since there is no DNA. The length of the CDR3 is 14 residues. Germline V gene sequence: CDR1 DFQATT, CDR2 SNEGSKA (reference sequence). This CDR3 reads CSARGTGDYNEQFF.

The chain joins TRBV4-1 to TRBJ2-7. Germline assignment: CDR1 MGHRA and CDR2 YSYEKL. The CDR3 spans 15 residues. This chain's CDR3 is CASSYLPDSTYEQYF.

The V call is TRBV6-1, the J call TRBJ2-7; TCRdb reports TRBD1, a call that lacks DNA to check it against. CDR1 and CDR2 (germline): MNHNS, SASEGT. This CDR3 is 14 amino acids long. CDR3 sequence: CASSDGTGGDEQYF.

The gene calls are TRBV29-1 and TRBJ2-2. The CDR3 loop spans 14 amino acids. Germline CDR1 SQVTM, CDR2 ANQGSEA. The CDR3 loop is CSASTPGNTGELFF.

The V and J genes are TRBV11-2 and TRBJ2-7; checking the TCRdb D call of TRBD1 is not possible without DNA. Germline CDR1 reads SGHAT; CDR2 reads FQNNGV. This CDR3 is built from 17 residues. The CDR3 protein is CASSLSYRGSYIYEQYF.

V and J are TRBV5-1 and TRBJ2-2; TCRdb's D call of TRBD1 is untestable without DNA. The CDR3 totals 15 residues. Germline CDR1 reads SGHRS; CDR2 reads YFSETQ. The CDR3 sequence: CASSSRGDLTGELFF.

This chain connects TRBV7-6 to TRBJ2-7; the D gene TCRdb calls, TRBD1, cannot be checked with no DNA. Germline V gene lookup returns CDR1 SGHVS and CDR2 FNYEAQ. There are 12 residues in the CDR3. The CDR3: CASNNRDYEQYF.

J is TRBJ2-2 and V is TRBV29-1; TCRdb proposes TRBD1, but this gene call is untestable without DNA. The CDR3 is made up of 18 amino acids. In germline, CDR1 is SQVTM, CDR2 ANQGSEA. This chain's CDR3 is CSVESWSQAGGYTGELFF.

CDR3 region: CASREISYNEQFF. V usage is TRBV6-8 and J usage is TRBJ2-1. CDR3 size: 13 residues. Germline values: CDR1 MNHGY, CDR2 SAAAGT.

The chain carries TRBV11-3 and TRBJ1-2; no DNA is available, so the TRBD1 call from TCRdb remains unchecked. This CDR3 region has 13 residues. Germline V gene lookup returns CDR1 SGHNT and CDR2 YENEEA. The CDR3: CASSPPAGAGYTF.

The V and J genes are TRBV29-1 and TRBJ1-1; there is no DNA to check the TCRdb D call of TRBD1. The CDR3 is 19 amino acids. Germline V CDR1 and CDR2: SQVTM, ANQGSEA. CDR3 region: CSVEDGSIRGALWNTEAFF.

The chain links TRBV11-3 to TRBJ2-1; TCRdb selects TRBD1, and the lack of DNA leaves this call unchecked. Germline V lookup: CDR1 SGHNT, CDR2 YENEEA. The CDR3 has 14 residues. The CDR3 loop reads CASSPRTGYNEQFF.